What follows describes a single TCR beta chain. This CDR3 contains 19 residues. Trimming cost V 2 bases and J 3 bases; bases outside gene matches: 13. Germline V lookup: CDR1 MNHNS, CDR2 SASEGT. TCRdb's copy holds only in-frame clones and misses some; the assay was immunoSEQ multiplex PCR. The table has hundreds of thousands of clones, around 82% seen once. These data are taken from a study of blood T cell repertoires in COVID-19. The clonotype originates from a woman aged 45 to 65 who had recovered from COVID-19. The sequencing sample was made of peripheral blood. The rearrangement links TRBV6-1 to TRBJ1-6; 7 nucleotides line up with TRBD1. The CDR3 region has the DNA TGTGCCAGCAGTGAACGGCCAGGGGGAAGAGAAGGCTATAATTCACCCCTCCACTTT. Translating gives CASSERPGGREGYNSPLHF.